The sequence of this T cell receptor beta chain was determined in a study of metastatic and nonmetastatic thyroid tumors. Germline V gene sequence: CDR1 DFQATT, CDR2 SNEGSKA (reference sequence). V lost 3 bases and J lost 0, with 10 bases in between. There are 14 residues in the CDR3. TCRdb reanalyzed the PCR reads with MiXCR. The table shows about 15,000 clones, with approximately 23% occurring only once. This clone was picked up a small number of times. There were no patients who had received any treatment before thyroid surgery. The rearrangement links TRBV20-1 to TRBJ2-3; D is possibly TRBD2 (6 bases). The receptor comes from a female donor with papillary thyroid cancer or a benign thyroid nodule (not recorded which). Some clones in this sample may be carry-over from other donors' samples. Sample: tumor tissue. The CDR3 loop reads CSASSGGSTDTQYF. The CDR3, as DNA: TGCAGTGCTAGTAGCGGCGGTAGCACAGATACGCAGTATTTT.